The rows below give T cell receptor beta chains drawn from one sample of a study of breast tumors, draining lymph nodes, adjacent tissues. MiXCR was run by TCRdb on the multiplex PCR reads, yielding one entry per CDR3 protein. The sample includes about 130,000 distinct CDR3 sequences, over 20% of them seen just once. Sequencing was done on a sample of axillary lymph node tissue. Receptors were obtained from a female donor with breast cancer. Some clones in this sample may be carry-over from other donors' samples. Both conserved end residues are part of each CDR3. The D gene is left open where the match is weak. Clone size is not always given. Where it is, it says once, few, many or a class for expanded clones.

CDR3 protein: CASSVEAPLKETQYF
CDR3 DNA: TGCGCCAGCAGCGTGGAGGCACCGCTGAAAGAGACCCAGTACTTC
J gene: TRBJ2-5
D gene: .
V gene: TRBV4-1
clone size: many

CDR3 protein: CASSQRGVTDTQYF
CDR3 DNA: TGTGCCAGCAGCCAACGGGGGGTGACAGATACGCAGTATTTT
J gene: TRBJ2-3
D gene: TRBD2
V gene: TRBV3-1
clone size: many

CDR3 protein: CAISDPSLAGYNEQFF
CDR3 DNA: TGTGCCATCAGTGATCCCAGTCTAGCGGGATACAATGAGCAGTTCTTC
J gene: TRBJ2-1
D gene: TRBD2
V gene: TRBV10-3
clone size: many

CDR3 protein: CASSYRGLAGDEQFF
CDR3 DNA: TGTGCCAGCAGTTACCGGGGGCTAGCGGGAGATGAGCAGTTCTTC
J gene: TRBJ2-1
D gene: TRBD2
V gene: TRBV6-5
clone size: many

CDR3 protein: CASSVVSREEQFF
CDR3 DNA: TGTGCCAGCAGTGTCGTTTCGCGGGAAGAGCAGTTCTTC
J gene: TRBJ2-1
D gene: .
V gene: TRBV6-1
clone size: many

CDR3 protein: CASKPSWWYGYTF
CDR3 DNA: TGTGCCAGCAAACCCAGCTGGTGGTATGGCTACACCTTC
J gene: TRBJ1-2
D gene: .
V gene: TRBV28
clone size: .

CDR3 protein: CASSSSDSSGNTIYF
CDR3 DNA: TGTGCCAGCAGCTCCAGTGACAGCTCTGGAAACACCATATATTTT
J gene: TRBJ1-3
D gene: .
V gene: TRBV11-1
clone size: many

CDR3 protein: CASSSRGGGFSTNEKLFF
CDR3 DNA: TGTGCCAGCAGCTCGCGGGGGGGGGGCTTTTCAACTAATGAAAAACTGTTTTTT
J gene: TRBJ1-4
D gene: .
V gene: TRBV11-2
clone size: .

CDR3 protein: CASSLLFPDTDTQYF
CDR3 DNA: TGCGCCAGCAGCTTGCTCTTCCCTGACACAGATACGCAGTATTTT
J gene: TRBJ2-3
D gene: .
V gene: TRBV5-1
clone size: many

CDR3 protein: CASSRHLEREEYEQFF
CDR3 DNA: TGCGCCAGCAGCCGTCACCTGGAGCGGGAGGAGTATGAGCAGTTCTTC
J gene: TRBJ2-1
D gene: TRBD2
V gene: TRBV5-1
clone size: many

CDR3 protein: CASSLTGLGGYTF
CDR3 DNA: TGTGCCAGCAGCCTGACAGGGTTGGGAGGCTACACCTTC
J gene: TRBJ1-2
D gene: TRBD1
V gene: TRBV28
clone size: .

CDR3 protein: CASSRLAGRGNIQYF
CDR3 DNA: TGTGCCAGCAGCCGCCTAGCGGGAAGGGGAAACATTCAGTACTTC
J gene: TRBJ2-4
D gene: TRBD2
V gene: TRBV7-9
clone size: .

CDR3 protein: CASSFETGFRYTF
CDR3 DNA: TGTGCCAGCAGCTTCGAGACCGGGTTCCGTTACACCTTC
J gene: TRBJ1-2
D gene: .
V gene: TRBV7-2
clone size: many

CDR3 protein: CASSQALGGTYGYTF
CDR3 DNA: TGTGCCAGCAGCCAAGCGCTGGGGGGTACCTACGGCTACACCTTC
J gene: TRBJ1-2
D gene: .
V gene: TRBV3-1
clone size: few

CDR3 protein: CASSPLDGRSYEQYF
CDR3 DNA: TGTGCCAGCAGCCCATTGGATGGCCGCTCCTACGAGCAGTACTTC
J gene: TRBJ2-7
D gene: .
V gene: TRBV28
clone size: many

CDR3 protein: CASSLDVGSYGYTF
CDR3 DNA: TGTGCCAGCAGTCTAGATGTAGGGAGCTATGGCTACACCTTC
J gene: TRBJ1-2
D gene: .
V gene: TRBV6-1
clone size: many

CDR3 protein: CASSDRLVGTGELFF
CDR3 DNA: TGTGCCAGCAGTGACAGACTAGTAGGTACCGGGGAGCTGTTTTTT
J gene: TRBJ2-2
D gene: .
V gene: TRBV2
clone size: many